Presented here are 21 T cell receptor beta chains from one specimen sequenced in a study of cytomegalovirus exposure and HLA in healthy donors (dated by TCRdb to about 2017). The method was the immunoSEQ multiplex PCR assay. The table comes from immuneACCESS by way of TCRdb, which keeps in-frame sequences with V and J called. Part of the clones is missing from these tables; in studies checked, under half for an unresolved V gene and the rest for unknown reasons. The sample profile shows about 180,000 clones; roughly 85% of them were found once. The ten largest clones add up to 16% of the sample. The sequencing sample was made of PBMCs. The receptor set was obtained from a man between 18 and 29 years old in good health and CMV-seropositive.

V is TRBV27 and J is TRBJ1-2, with a possible D match to TRBD1 (6 bases). V was clipped by 4 bases and J by 2 bases, with 8 bases between them. Germline V gene sequence: CDR1 MNHEY, CDR2 SMNVEV (reference sequence). This CDR3 has 13 residues. The CDR3 reads CASSSGVNYGYTF. The CDR3 DNA follows: TGTGCCAGCAGTTCAGGGGTGAACTATGGCTACACCTTC.

The gene calls are TRBV27 and TRBJ2-7; 7 positions agree with TRBD1. CDR1 MNHEY and CDR2 SMNVEV come from the germline V gene (reference sequence). V shed 3 bases and J 4 bases; nucleotides not matched to a gene: 0. The CDR3 length is 12 residues. The CDR3 sequence: CASSFRGYEQYF. In DNA form, the CDR3 reads TGTGCCAGCAGTTTCAGGGGGTACGAGCAGTACTTC.

J is TRBJ2-1 and V is TRBV2; TRBD2 aligns across 10 bases. CDR3 length: 15 amino acids. The trim removed 7 bases at V and 10 bases at J, leaving 13 bases unmatched. In germline, CDR1 is SNHLY, CDR2 FYNNEI. The CDR3 here is CASNSLAGTGNEQFF. For the CDR3, the DNA is TGTGCCAGCAACTCACTAGCGGGGACAGGTAACGAGCAGTTCTTC.

V gene TRBV5-1 combines with J gene TRBJ2-5, with a tentative D call TRBD1 (6 bases). This CDR3 has 15 amino acids. Germline V gene data show CDR1 as SGHRS and CDR2 as YFSETQ. Trimming cost V 4 bases and J 4 bases, with 17 bases left between them. CDR3 nucleotides: TGCGCCAGCAGCCCCTTGGGGTCCAGGGGAGAGACCCAGTACTTC. This sequence encodes CASSPLGSRGETQYF.

The chain employs TRBV10-1 and TRBJ2-7; D is perhaps TRBD1 (6 bases). The CDR3 totals 14 residues. The germline V gene encodes CDR1 WNHNN and CDR2 SYGVQD (reference sequence). V dropped 3 bases and J dropped 4 bases, with 13 bases sitting between them. DNA for the CDR3: TGCGCCAGCAGTGAAACAGGGTCTGGGTACGAGCAGTACTTC. This encodes CASSETGSGYEQYF.

This clone appeared a single time. This chain uses TRBV4-1 with TRBJ2-1; TRBD2 might be the D (6 bases). CDR3 size: 15 residues. Germline V gives CDR1 MGHRA, CDR2 YSYEKL. V lost 4 bases to trimming and J lost 10 bases, with 20 bases between them. CDR3 DNA sequence: TGCGCCAGCAGCCTCCGGGACTCTCCTTCGGAGGAGCAGTTCTTC. This gives the protein CASSLRDSPSEEQFF.

This clone was recorded once. This chain connects TRBV6-6 to TRBJ2-7; 11 bases match TRBD1. Trimming removed 5 bases from V and 6 bases from J; junction bases left unmatched: 6. CDR1 and CDR2 (germline): MNHNY, SVGAGI (reference sequence). This CDR3 has 14 amino acids. The CDR3 DNA sequence: TGTGCCAGCAGTCCTGGGACAGGGGGTGTCGAGCAGTACTTC. Its translation is CASSPGTGGVEQYF.

This clone was observed once. CDR3 protein: CASSLEGGSMNTEAFF. The CDR3 DNA reads TGTGCCAGCAGCCTGGAGGGGGGGTCAATGAACACTGAAGCTTTCTTT. This chain connects TRBV7-3 to TRBJ1-1; maybe TRBD1 (6 bases). CDR3 length equals 16 residues. The ends were cut back, 5 bases at V and 0 bases at J, with 16 bases in the middle. Germline CDR1 reads SGHTA; CDR2 reads FQGTGA. Supplemented by reference TRBV7-3 and TRBJ1-1, the full variable domain reads GAGVSQTPSNKVTEKGKYVELRCDPISGHTALYWYRQSLGQGPEFLIYFQGTGAADDSGLPNDRFFAVRPEGSVSTLKIQRTERGDSAVYLCASSLEGGSMNTEAFFGQGTRLTVV.

J is TRBJ2-2 and V is TRBV5-1; 7 bases align to TRBD1. Germline assignment: CDR1 SGHRS and CDR2 YFSETQ. The CDR3 spans 14 residues. Trimming at V came to 7 bases and at J to 7 bases, leaving 10 bases not matched to a gene. The CDR3 coding sequence is TGCGCCAGCCGACAGACAGGGTTAAACGGGGAGCTGTTTTTT. Encoded protein: CASRQTGLNGELFF. The entire variable domain, with the rest obtained from reference TRBV5-1 and TRBJ2-2, is as follows: KAGVTQTPRYLIKTRGQQVTLSCSPISGHRSVSWYQQTPGQGLQFLFEYFSETQRNKGNFPGRFSGRQFSNSRSEMNVSTLELGDSALYLCASRQTGLNGELFFGEGSRLTVL.

The chain links TRBV30 to TRBJ2-2; possibly TRBD1 for D (6 bases). V was shortened by 7 bases and J by 0 bases, with 12 bases between the two germline ends. Germline CDR1 is GTSNPN and CDR2 is SVGIG (reference sequence). The CDR3 spans 14 residues. In DNA, the CDR3 is TGTGCCTTCTCACAGGGCGCGAACACCGGGGAGCTGTTTTTT. Protein product: CAFSQGANTGELFF. Complete variable domain (other parts from reference TRBV30 and TRBJ2-2): SQTIHQWPATLVQPVGSPLSLECTVEGTSNPNLYWYRQAAGRGLQLLFYSVGIGQISSEVPQNLSASRPQDRQFILSSKKLLLSDSGFYLCAFSQGANTGELFFGEGSRLTVL.

This rearrangement joins TRBV27 to TRBJ1-6, with D tentatively TRBD1 (6 bases). CDR3 length: 16 amino acids. CDR1 MNHEY and CDR2 SMNVEV come from the germline V gene (reference sequence). V gave up 7 bases and J gave up 7 bases, with 20 bases separating them. CDR3 sequence: CASTPLTRGGNSPLHF. In DNA, the CDR3 is TGTGCCAGCACCCCCCTGACCAGGGGAGGGAATTCACCCCTCCACTTT.

V gene TRBV5-1 combines with J gene TRBJ2-2; possibly TRBD1 for D (6 bases). V was pared by 0 bases and J by 4 bases, with 10 bases between. CDR1 and CDR2 (germline): SGHRS, YFSETQ. The CDR3 runs to 15 residues. The CDR3 loop is CASSLGGGRTGELFF. CDR3 bases: TGCGCCAGCAGCTTGGGAGGGGGACGCACCGGGGAGCTGTTTTTT.

The chain is built from TRBV4-1 and TRBJ2-1; 10 bases align to TRBD2. There are 15 residues in the CDR3. From germline, CDR1 is MGHRA and CDR2 YSYEKL. With V trimmed by 6 bases and J by 5 bases, 7 bases remained unmatched. CDR3 protein: CASRPTSGANNEQFF. CDR3 sequence (DNA): TGCGCCAGCAGGCCAACTAGCGGGGCAAACAATGAGCAGTTCTTC.

This clone appeared many times. The chain uses TRBV5-4 and TRBJ2-2; D remains unclear. This CDR3 region has 15 residues. V shed 0 bases and J shed 2 bases, with 8 bases lying between them. CDR1 is SGHNT, CDR2 YYREEE, per germline (reference sequence). Here the CDR3 reads CASSLESRNTGELFF. The CDR3 DNA sequence: TGTGCCAGCAGCTTGGAAAGTAGAAACACCGGGGAGCTGTTTTTT.

The J gene is TRBJ2-5, the V gene TRBV19; possible D gene TRBD2, 7 bases. V was cut by 5 bases and J by 0 bases, with 13 bases left in between. This CDR3 comprises 15 residues. From germline, CDR1 is LNHDA and CDR2 SQIVND (reference sequence). In nucleotides, the CDR3 is TGTGCCAGTAGTTTGGCGGGGGCCCACCAAGAGACCCAGTACTTC. Its protein product is CASSLAGAHQETQYF.

The chain is built from TRBV11-3 and TRBJ2-7, with D maybe TRBD1 (6 bases). This CDR3 region has 13 residues. V lost 3 bases and J lost 4, with 10 bases in between. In germline, CDR1 is SGHNT, CDR2 YENEEA. The CDR3 region is CASSLGARYEQYF. CDR3 nucleotides: TGTGCCAGCAGCTTGGGGGCGCGATACGAGCAGTACTTC. The entire variable domain, with the rest obtained from reference TRBV11-3 and TRBJ2-7, is as follows: EAGVVQSPRYKIIEKKQPVAFWCNPISGHNTLYWYLQNLGQGPELLIRYENEEAVDDSQLPKDRFSAERLKGVDSTLKIQPAELGDSAVYLCASSLGARYEQYFGPGTRLTVT.

The rearrangement links TRBV30 to TRBJ2-7, with 7 bases matching TRBD1. V shed 2 bases, J shed 2 bases, and the junction held 9 bases outside the gene matches. Germline V lookup: CDR1 GTSNPN, CDR2 SVGIG (reference sequence). The CDR3 is 15 amino acids. The CDR3 DNA is TGTGCCTGGAGTCCACGGGACAGAGTTACCTACGAGCAGTACTTC. This sequence encodes CAWSPRDRVTYEQYF. Supplemented by reference TRBV30 and TRBJ2-7, the full variable domain reads SQTIHQWPATLVQPVGSPLSLECTVEGTSNPNLYWYRQAAGRGLQLLFYSVGIGQISSEVPQNLSASRPQDRQFILSSKKLLLSDSGFYLCAWSPRDRVTYEQYFGPGTRLTVT.

The CDR3 DNA reads as TGTGCCAGCAGCCCGGGACTAGCGGGGACTGATCCTAGCACAGATACGCAGTATTTT. It yields the protein CASSPGLAGTDPSTDTQYF. The chain links TRBV5-4 to TRBJ2-3; 13 bases are a match to TRBD2. The trim removed 4 bases at V and 0 bases at J, leaving 11 bases unmatched. Germline CDR1 and CDR2: SGHNT and YYREEE (reference sequence). The CDR3 spans 19 residues.

Only a few counts were recorded for this clone. The V and J genes are TRBV19 and TRBJ1-5; TRBD1 aligns across 10 bases. This CDR3 comprises 15 residues. The germline CDR1 and CDR2 sequences are LNHDA and SQIVND (reference sequence). The trim removed 5 bases at V and 2 bases at J, leaving 3 bases unmatched. CDR3 residues: CASSGTGARNQPQHF. The CDR3 region has the DNA TGTGCCAGTAGTGGGACAGGGGCACGCAATCAGCCCCAGCATTTT.

The chain combines TRBV4-1 with TRBJ2-4; a weak D match, TRBD2 (8 bases). Trimming shortened V by 3 bases and J by 1 base, and 16 bases separated the two germline ends. Germline V CDR1 and CDR2: MGHRA, YSYEKL. CDR3 size: 17 residues. CDR3: CASSQIGGGGAKNIQYF. CDR3 DNA: TGCGCCAGCAGCCAGATAGGGGGCGGGGGGGCCAAAAACATTCAGTACTTC.

This chain joins TRBV9 and TRBJ1-1, with D possibly being TRBD1 (5 bases). Trimming left V 1 base short and J 5 bases short, with 15 bases between. This CDR3 has 15 residues. Germline CDR1 is SGDLS and CDR2 is YYNGEE. Here the CDR3 DNA reads TGTGCCAGCAGCGTAAACCCCGGGGGAGGGACTGAAGCTTTCTTT. Its translation: CASSVNPGGGTEAFF.